This T cell receptor (beta chain) was captured in a study of shared clonotypes between healthy human individuals (dated by TCRdb to the early 2020s). The study in broad terms: The cohort included three men and two women between 18 and 49 years of age. To increase sequencing depth and limit assay-specific biases, different laboratories used diverse techniques to prepare libraries and sequence TCR repertoires. To estimate repertoire size and how much clonotypes are shared between individuals, the study performed deep sequencing of blood TCR repertoires from roughly five healthy adults. For each donor, CD4 naive and CD4 memory were each given three plates, CD8 naive was given two plates, and CD8 memory was given one plate. Between about 0.94 and 8.9 billion PBMCs per donor were obtained by leukapheresis.

Overall study outcomes, separate from this receptor: Across a handful of donors, about 5% of naive CD4, roughly 3.5% of naive CD8, 2.3% of memory CD4, and approximately 0.4% of memory CD8 clonotypes were shared. Rarefaction of sorted-subset datasets indicated incomplete sequencing despite the large sequencing depth. Compared with non-shared clonotypes, the clonotypes found in all four sorted-subset donors had higher generation probabilities. Based on pairwise subsampling, the degree of clonotype sharing among donors was expected to be affected by sequencing depth. Because the study included a small number of donors, the genetic and exposure-history diversity represented was limited. Estimated clonotype richness was generally larger for naive than for memory subsets. Sampling was restricted to blood, and TCR repertoires in tissues likely differ from the TCR repertoires found in blood.

There are 17 amino acids in the CDR3, from cysteine to phenylalanine inclusive. Only the CDR3 portion is preserved as DNA: 51 bases, with reading frame beginning at the first base. According to the germline V gene, CDR1 reads SGHAT and CDR2 reads FQNNGV. V and J are truncated by 1 base and 0 bases respectively, leaving an intervening sequence of 13 bases. TCR CDR3 regions were amplified from genomic DNA by multiplex PCR using the deep immunoSEQ assay. Genomic DNA extracted from each cell subset was distributed evenly over all wells of several immunoSEQ 96-well plates, and each plate served as one replicate. For sorted subsets, each replicate PCR was loaded with approximately 200 ng genomic DNA, equivalent to 32,000 or so T cell genomes. Purified libraries were quantified with a Qubit 3.0 fluorometer, sized on a Bioanalyzer 2100, and re-quantified with the KAPA Library Quantification kit. Each immunoSEQ 96-well plate was sequenced on its own single-read 150-cycle Illumina NextSeq 550 flow cell. Per the original workflow: The immunoSEQ output contained only junctional sequences without quality scores, so filtering could not match that applied to full-length reads. To assign V/J genes and CDR3, sequences were annotated using PyIR, a Python wrapper for IgBLAST v1.9, with IMGT germline references. Any read was removed if the V/J assignment was weak (E-value above 1e-6), the CDR3 was missing, or the read contained stop codons, out-of-frame junctions, or ambiguous translated residues. V3J clonotypes were defined as sequences sharing an identical inferred V gene, J gene, and CDR3 amino acid sequence. To compute the percentage overlap between repertoires, the number of shared unique clonotypes was divided by the size of the smaller repertoire. RTK rarefaction, the Chao1 estimator, and Recon v2.1 estimates of unobserved clonotypes were used to assess repertoire richness. Generation probabilities were computed with OLGA for all TCRbeta clonotypes obtained by the gDNA method from several donors. TCRdb took over this immuneACCESS table, retaining in-frame rearrangements with V and J assigned. Such tables are incomplete; in checked studies, under half of the missing clones stem from an unresolved V gene, and the remainder is unexplained. V, J and clone size are taken as reported in that table, and D and trimming were inferred from the DNA itself. This sample holds 650,000 to 800,000 clones; 72% were observed only once. The top ten clones comprise 1.8% of the sample.

Healthy HIV-negative adults with no recently reported acute infections or vaccinations were included as donors. All donors were Caucasian adults living in Nashville, Tennessee, USA. Magnetic negative selection was used to enrich CD4+ T cells, after which naive cells were positively selected on CD45RA and the negative fraction became the memory subset. After blood collection by leukapheresis, PBMCs were isolated using Ficoll-Histopaque density gradient centrifugation and then cryopreserved in the vapor phase of liquid nitrogen. Purity and quantity of every magnetically sorted T cell population were checked by analytical flow cytometry. Genomic DNA was isolated from each sorted fraction and quantified by UV absorbance on a Nanodrop 2000c. About this clone itself: Its cognate antigen has yet to be identified. No clone much larger than this one lies a single base away; base qualities are absent.

The clonotype originates from a woman in her 30s in good health. The sample was memory CD4+ T cells sorted from blood. The cell subset or site label of this sample denotes: CD45RA-negative fraction. The chain is encoded by TRBV11-2 joined to TRBJ2-4, with TRBD2 tentatively as D gene (7 bases match). The base sequence is TGTGCCAGCAGCTTAGGGCGGGGGCAGTTAGCCAAAAACATTCAGTACTTC. This sequence encodes CASSLGRGQLAKNIQYF.